Sequencing of this T cell receptor beta chain was carried out in a study of blood T cells in healthy people across ages (dated by TCRdb to the mid-2010s). Study-wide context: In model experiments, template switching captured roughly one uniquely barcoded TCR beta cDNA molecule for every two T cells. To track age-related changes in TCR beta repertoire diversity, the study relied on deep sequencing normalized with unique cDNA molecular identifiers. Four age groups were formed from the donors: young (average approximately 15 years), middle-aged (just under 40), aged (62) and long-lived (less than 85). Using the same blood draw, the study looked at two additional independent replicas of 1 million unique cDNA reads for two donors, one aged 18 to 30 and the other aged 80 or older. General findings and caveats noted by the study authors: Compared with the aged group, the long-lived group had more naive CD4+ T cells, fewer expanded clones and increased TCR diversity, a pattern suggesting age selection. Since profiling was done on bulk unsorted PBMCs, naive and antigen-experienced compartments could not be conclusively compared. Observed TCR beta diversity per million T cells fell roughly linearly with age, and a significant reduction was already apparent by age around 36. Because donor CMV infection status was unknown, age-related changes in expanded clonotypes were potentially confounded. Estimates of total diversity from one million sequenced T cells were regarded as lower bounds and underestimates. The percentage of naive T cells measured by flow cytometry correlated strongly with observed TCR beta diversity.

V loses 3 bases, J loses 4 bases, and the germline ends lie 15 bases apart. Taken from the germline V gene, the CDR1 and CDR2 loops are MNHNS and SASEGT. Its CDR3 holds 15 amino acids, cysteine through phenylalanine. The DNA shown is the 45-base CDR3, in frame from base 1. Systemically healthy Caucasian individuals from Russia, some 40 in total and aged about 6 to 95 years, were included as donors. Each donor gave ten milliliters of peripheral blood, drawn into EDTA-treated Vacutainer tubes. Ficoll-Paque density-gradient centrifugation was used to isolate PBMCs, with at least 7 million per sample. Trizol reagent was used to extract total RNA from PBMCs, with at least 6 micrograms per sample. Naive CD45RAhigh/CD27high T cell percentages were measured by flow cytometry on a PBMC aliquot from every donor. Preparation of the library involved 5' RACE. The run used an Illumina HiSeq 2500. A second PCR of roughly 7 to 11 cycles was performed with a sample-barcoded 5' primer and a J-beta primer mix. A template-switch 5' adaptor carrying 12 random nucleotides introduced a unique molecular identifier onto each TCR beta cDNA molecule. Each sample yielded at least 3 million CDR3-containing paired-end reads. All of the RNA was converted into first-strand cDNA using the Mint cDNA synthesis kit, with a TRBC-specific oligonucleotide serving as the primer. After uracil-DNA glycosylase treatment, a first 18-cycle PCR used universal primers M1SS and BC2_uni_R on all cDNA. From the authors' description of their analysis: For normalization, 1 million high-quality reads, each with a distinct molecular identifier, were randomly selected from each sample. Instead of being binned into consensus sequences, reads that shared molecular identifiers were thrown out. CDR3 identification, clonotype clustering and error correction used MiTCR with a Q25 quality threshold and the strictest error-elimination algorithm. A nonparametric unseen species model with Euler transformation was used to estimate lower-bound total TCR beta diversity. TCRdb cleaned the public reads at Q25 with fastp, built clones with MiXCR and kept in-frame beta chains. Each entry is one CDR3 protein sequence, shown with its most common DNA and genes. For this entry, the V and J calls and clone size follow TCRdb and not the study's own pipeline. A total of some 760,000 distinct CDR3 sequences appear in this sample, just under 25% of them only once. The ten largest clonotypes hold under 4.5% of the sample.

A word on this clonotype: Its target antigen remains unknown. The input lacks base qualities; no much larger clone sits a single base away.

The sample was also linked to a second study, of T cells of mothers and their children. The second investigation adds: Nine systemically healthy Caucasian individuals, comprising three mothers and their six children, were included as donors. cDNA synthesis used all of the extracted RNA, with about 1.5 ug of RNA in each 15 ul reaction. In the second PCR, the M1S primer added sample barcodes and 2-4 random nucleotides. Each mother yielded over 8.5 million TCR beta CDR3 reads and each child 3 million or so reads. Thymic selection shapes the output of TCR recombination in a similar way in related and unrelated pairs, and inherited differences have a minor effect. Related mother-child pairs always showed normalized repertoire overlap that was slightly higher than in unrelated mother-child pairs, though the difference was never significant. Persistent microchimeric T cell clones were not detected, at a sensitivity of approximately 93 clones per million clonotypes. The study used deep NGS to compare TCR beta repertoires of mothers and children, seeking features distinguishing related mother-child pairs from unrelated individuals. The mean age was roughly 40 +/- 4 years for the mothers and approximately 11 +/- 4 years for the children. Libraries were sequenced on Illumina HiSeq 2000 with 100+100 nt paired-end reads after adapter ligation with NEBNext reagents. To avoid cross-contamination, the mother libraries and the child libraries were prepared a month apart and sequenced in separate runs. Between roughly 500,000 and 2,300,000 distinct TCR beta clonotypes were identified per donor. Naive TCR beta clonotypes were estimated from low-frequency clonotypes matched to each donor's FACS-determined naive share, without sorting.

Material: blood. The origin of this receptor is a boy aged 5-17 years in good health. The chain uses TRBV6-1 and TRBJ1-2; the D gene is unclear. The CDR3 has the sequence CASSEAGSLSYGYTF. In nucleotides, the sequence is TGTGCCAGCAGTGAGGCAGGATCACTTAGCTATGGCTACACCTTC.